The T cell receptor (beta chain) described here comes from a study of T cell changes during pregnancy in multiple sclerosis. Data came from immunoSEQ multiplex PCR; TCRdb stores just in-frame clones and leaves some out. Among about 93,000 clones listed, around 90% were seen once. The germline V gene encodes CDR1 MGHRA and CDR2 YSYEKL. This CDR3 has 16 residues. V lost 2 bases, J lost 8 bases, and 19 bases lay in between. Sequencing was performed on peripheral blood, taken before pregnancy. The receptor comes from a female donor with multiple sclerosis, enrolled in a pregnancy study. The chain has TRBV4-1 and TRBJ2-4, with D possibly TRBD2 on 5 matching bases. CDR3 amino acids: CASSQRGPFTVDIQYF. DNA of the CDR3: TGCGCCAGCAGCCAAAGAGGGCCCTTCACGGTTGACATTCAGTACTTC.